The clone carrying this TCR beta chain was found a few times. These data originate in a study of blood T cell repertoires in COVID-19. The authors' processing: How many nucleated cells were present was estimated from reference gene primer amplification. The data were produced by immunoSEQ multiplex PCR, yet TCRdb's version contains in-frame clones alone and is incomplete. V, J and clone size are taken as reported in that table, and D and trimming were inferred from the DNA itself. The data show more than 100,000 clones, with around 90% seen just once and more than 3% held by the top ten. V shed 6 bases and J shed 0 bases, with 12 bases lying between them. Germline assignment: CDR1 SGHDN and CDR2 FVKESK. The CDR3 has 15 amino acids.

This TCR derives from a woman aged 55-70 years with COVID-19, enrolled during active disease. What was sequenced was peripheral blood. The V and J genes are TRBV14 and TRBJ2-1; no firm D call. The CDR3 spells CASSNLRSSYNEQFF. The DNA for the CDR3 is TGTGCCAGCAGTAACCTAAGAAGCTCCTACAATGAGCAGTTCTTC.